The T cell receptor beta chain described here comes from a study of blood T cell repertoires in COVID-19. About the study: Sites across the United States, Italy and Spain contributed samples from acute and convalescent COVID-19. The analysed material was cDNA or gDNA that came from T cells, B-cell-depleted T cells, or PBMCs.

Original analysis: Amplification with reference gene primers provided the estimates of nucleated cell counts. Sequencing was performed with immunoSEQ multiplex PCR; in TCRdb, only in-frame clones are kept and a portion is missing. V, J and clone size were drawn from that table, and D and trimming were deduced from the DNA. Of about 99,000 clones in the sample, over 80% were seen once. V was clipped by 3 bases and J by 7 bases; unmatched bases: 12. Germline V lookup: CDR1 SGDLS, CDR2 YYNGEE. This CDR3 has 16 residues. This clonotype originated in a man aged 65-85 years with active or convalescent COVID-19. Sequenced material: peripheral blood. The rearrangement joins TRBV9 to TRBJ1-3; 8 nucleotides agree with TRBD1. CDR3 in DNA: TGTGCCAGCAGCGCCCGACAGACAGGGGAAATGAACACCATATATTTT. Protein product: CASSARQTGEMNTIYF.